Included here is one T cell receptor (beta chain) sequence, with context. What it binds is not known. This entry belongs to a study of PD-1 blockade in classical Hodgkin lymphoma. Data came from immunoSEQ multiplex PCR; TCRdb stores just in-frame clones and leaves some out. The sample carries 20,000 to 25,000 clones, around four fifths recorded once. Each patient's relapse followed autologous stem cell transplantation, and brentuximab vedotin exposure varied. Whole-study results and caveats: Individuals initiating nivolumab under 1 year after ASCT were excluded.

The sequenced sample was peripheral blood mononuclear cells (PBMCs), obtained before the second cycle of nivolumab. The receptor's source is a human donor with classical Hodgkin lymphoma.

Here the CDR3 DNA reads TGTGCCAGCAGCTTCCTAGCGGGGCAACAAGAGACCCAGTACTTC. It translates to CASSFLAGQQETQYF. The chain combines TRBV7-9 with TRBJ2-5; 9 nucleotides match TRBD2. Germline V lookup: CDR1 SEHNR, CDR2 FQNEAQ (reference sequence). The junction had 4 bases not matched to a gene; V was cut back by 3 bases and J by 2 bases. CDR3 length: 15 amino acids.